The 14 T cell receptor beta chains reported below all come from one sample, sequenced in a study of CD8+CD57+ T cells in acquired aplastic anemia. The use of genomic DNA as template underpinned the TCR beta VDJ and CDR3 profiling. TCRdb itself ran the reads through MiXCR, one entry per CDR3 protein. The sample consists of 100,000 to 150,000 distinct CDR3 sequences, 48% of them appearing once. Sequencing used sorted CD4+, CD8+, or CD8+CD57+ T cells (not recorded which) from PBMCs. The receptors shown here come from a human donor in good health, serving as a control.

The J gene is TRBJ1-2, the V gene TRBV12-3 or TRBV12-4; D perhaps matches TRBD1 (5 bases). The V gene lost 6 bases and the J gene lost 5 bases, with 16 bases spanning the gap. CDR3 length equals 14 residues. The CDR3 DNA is TGTGCCAGCAGACCCGACGGGGGAGGGTATGGCTACACCTTC. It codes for CASRPDGGGYGYTF.

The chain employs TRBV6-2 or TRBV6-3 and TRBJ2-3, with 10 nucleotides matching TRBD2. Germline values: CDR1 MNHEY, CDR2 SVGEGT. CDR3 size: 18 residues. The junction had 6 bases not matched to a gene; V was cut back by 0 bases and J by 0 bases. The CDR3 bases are TGTGCCAGCAGTTACTCTAGCGGGGGGCCGAAAAGCACAGATACGCAGTATTTT. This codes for CASSYSSGGPKSTDTQYF.

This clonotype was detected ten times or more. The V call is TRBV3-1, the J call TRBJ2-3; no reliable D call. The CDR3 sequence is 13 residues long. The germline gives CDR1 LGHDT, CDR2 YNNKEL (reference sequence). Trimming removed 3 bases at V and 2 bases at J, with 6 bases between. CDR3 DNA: TGTGCCAGCAGCCAGACCGTCACAGATACGCAGTATTTT. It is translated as CASSQTVTDTQYF.

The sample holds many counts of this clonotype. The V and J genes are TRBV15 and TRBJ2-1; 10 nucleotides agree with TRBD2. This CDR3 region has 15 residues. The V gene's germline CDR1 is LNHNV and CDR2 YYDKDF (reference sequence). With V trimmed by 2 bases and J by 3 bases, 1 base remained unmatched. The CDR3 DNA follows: TGTGCCACCAGCAGACTAGCGGGGGACTACAATGAGCAGTTCTTC. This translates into CATSRLAGDYNEQFF.

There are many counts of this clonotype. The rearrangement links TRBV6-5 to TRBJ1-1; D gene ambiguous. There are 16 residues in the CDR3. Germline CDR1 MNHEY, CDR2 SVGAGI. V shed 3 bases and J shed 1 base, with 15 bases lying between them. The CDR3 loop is CASSYGNSLRNTEAFF. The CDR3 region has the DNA TGTGCCAGCAGTTATGGAAACAGTCTACGGAACACTGAAGCTTTCTTT.

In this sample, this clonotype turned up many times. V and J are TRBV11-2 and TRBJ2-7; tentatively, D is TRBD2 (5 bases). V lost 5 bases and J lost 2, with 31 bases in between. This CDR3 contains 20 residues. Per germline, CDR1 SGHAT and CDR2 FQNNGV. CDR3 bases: TGTGCCAGCAGCGCCCGTGGGCCTCGGACTGTCGGGCAGGCAACCTACGAGCAGTACTTC. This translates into CASSARGPRTVGQATYEQYF.

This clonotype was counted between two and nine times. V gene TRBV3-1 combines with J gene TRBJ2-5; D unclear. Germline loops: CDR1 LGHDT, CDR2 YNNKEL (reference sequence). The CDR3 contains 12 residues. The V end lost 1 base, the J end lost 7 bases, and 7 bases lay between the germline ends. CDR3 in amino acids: CASSQGKGTQYF. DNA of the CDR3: TGTGCCAGCAGCCAAGGGAAAGGGACCCAGTACTTC.

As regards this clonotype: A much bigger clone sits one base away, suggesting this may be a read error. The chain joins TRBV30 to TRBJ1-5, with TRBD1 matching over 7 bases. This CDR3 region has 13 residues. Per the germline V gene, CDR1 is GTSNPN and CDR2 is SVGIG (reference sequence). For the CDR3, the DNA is TGTGCCTGGAGCGGAGGGGGCAAACAGCCCCAGCATTTT. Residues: CAWSGGGKQPQHF.

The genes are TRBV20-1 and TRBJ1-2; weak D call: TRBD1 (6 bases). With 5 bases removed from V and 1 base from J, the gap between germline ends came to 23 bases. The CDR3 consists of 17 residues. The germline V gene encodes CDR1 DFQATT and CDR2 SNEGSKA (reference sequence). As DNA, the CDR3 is TGCAGTGCTCTCTCGTCGGGAACAGGGAGGGATAACTATGGCTACACCTTC. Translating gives CSALSSGTGRDNYGYTF.

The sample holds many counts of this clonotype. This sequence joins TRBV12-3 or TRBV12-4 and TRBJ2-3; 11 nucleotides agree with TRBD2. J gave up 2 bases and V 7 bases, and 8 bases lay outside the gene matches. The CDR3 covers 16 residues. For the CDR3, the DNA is TGTGCCAGCATCTCCGGACTAGCGGGCCTCACAGATACGCAGTATTTT. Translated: CASISGLAGLTDTQYF.

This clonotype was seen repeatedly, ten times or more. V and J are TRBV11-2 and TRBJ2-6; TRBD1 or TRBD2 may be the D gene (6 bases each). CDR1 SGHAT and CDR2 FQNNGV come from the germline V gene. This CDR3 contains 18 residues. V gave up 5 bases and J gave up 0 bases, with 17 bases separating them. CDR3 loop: CASSPGWGAHSGANVLTF. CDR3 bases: TGTGCCAGCAGCCCCGGATGGGGGGCACACTCTGGGGCCAACGTCCTGACTTTC. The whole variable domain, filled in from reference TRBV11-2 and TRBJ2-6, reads EAGVAQSPRYKIIEKRQSVAFWCNPISGHATLYWYQQILGQGPKLLIQFQNNGVVDDSQLPKDRFSAERLKGVDSTLKIQPAKLEDSAVYLCASSPGWGAHSGANVLTFGAGSRLTVL.

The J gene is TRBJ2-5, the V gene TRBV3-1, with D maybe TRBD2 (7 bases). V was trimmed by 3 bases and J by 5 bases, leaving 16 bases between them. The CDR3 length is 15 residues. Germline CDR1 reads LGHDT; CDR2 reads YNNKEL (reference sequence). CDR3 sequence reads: CASSHPLGGGETQYF. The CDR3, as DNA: TGTGCCAGCAGCCACCCTTTAGGGGGGGGGGAGACCCAGTACTTC.

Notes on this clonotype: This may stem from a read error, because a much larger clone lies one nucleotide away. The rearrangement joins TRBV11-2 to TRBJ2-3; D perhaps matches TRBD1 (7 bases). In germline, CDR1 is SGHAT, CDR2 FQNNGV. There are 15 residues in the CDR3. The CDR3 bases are TGTACCAGCAGCCTGAGGACAGGAGGGGCAGATACGCAGTATTTT. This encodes CTSSLRTGGADTQYF.

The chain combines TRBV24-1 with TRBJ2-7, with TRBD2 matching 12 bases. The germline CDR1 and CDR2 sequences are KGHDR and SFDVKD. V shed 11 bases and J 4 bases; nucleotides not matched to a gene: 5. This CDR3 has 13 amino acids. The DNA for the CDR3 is TGTGCCATACTAGCGGGGGGCCGTTACGAGCAGTACTTC. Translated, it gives CAILAGGRYEQYF.